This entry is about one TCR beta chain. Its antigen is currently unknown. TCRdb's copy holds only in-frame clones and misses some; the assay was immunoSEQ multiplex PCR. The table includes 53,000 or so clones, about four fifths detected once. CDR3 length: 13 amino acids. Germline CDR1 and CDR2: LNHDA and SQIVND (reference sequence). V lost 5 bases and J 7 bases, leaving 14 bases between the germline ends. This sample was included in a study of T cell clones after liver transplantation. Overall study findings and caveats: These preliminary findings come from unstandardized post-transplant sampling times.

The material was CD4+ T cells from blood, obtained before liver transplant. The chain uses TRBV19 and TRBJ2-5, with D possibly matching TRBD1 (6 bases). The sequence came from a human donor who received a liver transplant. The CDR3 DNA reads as TGTGCCAGTAGTGCCGACAGGTTTGGGACCCAGTACTTC. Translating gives CASSADRFGTQYF.